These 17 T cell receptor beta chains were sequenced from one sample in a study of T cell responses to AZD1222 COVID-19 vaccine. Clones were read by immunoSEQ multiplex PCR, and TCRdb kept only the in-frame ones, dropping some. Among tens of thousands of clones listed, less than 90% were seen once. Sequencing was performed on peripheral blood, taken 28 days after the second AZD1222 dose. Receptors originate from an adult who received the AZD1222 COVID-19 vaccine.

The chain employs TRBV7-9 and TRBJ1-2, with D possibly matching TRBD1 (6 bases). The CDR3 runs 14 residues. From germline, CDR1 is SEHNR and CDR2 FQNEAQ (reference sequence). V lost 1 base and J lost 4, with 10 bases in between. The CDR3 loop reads CASSLEGGTYGYTF. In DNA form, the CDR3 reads TGTGCCAGCAGCTTAGAAGGGGGGACCTATGGCTACACCTTC.

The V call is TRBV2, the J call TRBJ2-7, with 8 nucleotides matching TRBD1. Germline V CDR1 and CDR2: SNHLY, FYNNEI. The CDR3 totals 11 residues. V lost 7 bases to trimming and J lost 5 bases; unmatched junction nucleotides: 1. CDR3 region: CASTRGHEQYF. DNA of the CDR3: TGTGCCAGCACCAGGGGGCACGAGCAGTACTTC.

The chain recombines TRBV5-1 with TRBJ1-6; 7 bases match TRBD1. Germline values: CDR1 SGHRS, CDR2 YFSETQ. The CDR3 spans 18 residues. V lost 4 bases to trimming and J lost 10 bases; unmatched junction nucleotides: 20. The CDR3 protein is CASSITTGLPRRNSPLHF. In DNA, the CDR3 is TGCGCCAGCAGCATAACGACAGGGCTGCCCCGTCGGAACTCACCCCTCCACTTT.

The CDR3 sequence: CSASSGGETQYF. The CDR3 DNA reads TGCAGCGCCTCCAGCGGGGGGGAGACCCAGTACTTC. The chain uses TRBV29-1 and TRBJ2-5; 9 bases line up with TRBD2. The germline gives CDR1 SQVTM, CDR2 ANQGSEA. V was clipped by 7 bases and J by 5 bases; unmatched bases: 5. CDR3 length: 12 amino acids.

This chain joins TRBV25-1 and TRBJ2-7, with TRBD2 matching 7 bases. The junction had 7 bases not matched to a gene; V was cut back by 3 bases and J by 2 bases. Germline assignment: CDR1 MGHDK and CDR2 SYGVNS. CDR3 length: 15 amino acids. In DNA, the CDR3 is TGTGCCAGCAGTGAGGGGGGACTACCTCCCTACGAGCAGTACTTC. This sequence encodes CASSEGGLPPYEQYF.

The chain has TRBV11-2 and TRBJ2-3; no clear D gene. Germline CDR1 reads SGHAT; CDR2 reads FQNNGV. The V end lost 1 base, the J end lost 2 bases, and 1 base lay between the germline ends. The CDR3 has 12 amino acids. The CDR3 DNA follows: TGTGCCAGCAGCTTAGCCACAGATACGCAGTATTTT. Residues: CASSLATDTQYF.

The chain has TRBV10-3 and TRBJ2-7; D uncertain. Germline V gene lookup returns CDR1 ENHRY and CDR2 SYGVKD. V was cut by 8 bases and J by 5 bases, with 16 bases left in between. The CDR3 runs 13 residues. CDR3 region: CAIQSPTVNEQYF. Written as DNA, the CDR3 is TGTGCCATCCAATCTCCTACAGTGAACGAGCAGTACTTC.

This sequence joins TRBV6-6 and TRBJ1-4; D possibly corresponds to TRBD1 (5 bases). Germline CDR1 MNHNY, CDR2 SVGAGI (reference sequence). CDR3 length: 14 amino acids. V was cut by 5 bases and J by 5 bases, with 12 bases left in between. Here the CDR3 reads CASSPRVENEKLFF. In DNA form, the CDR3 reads TGTGCCAGCAGTCCCAGGGTAGAAAATGAAAAACTGTTTTTT.

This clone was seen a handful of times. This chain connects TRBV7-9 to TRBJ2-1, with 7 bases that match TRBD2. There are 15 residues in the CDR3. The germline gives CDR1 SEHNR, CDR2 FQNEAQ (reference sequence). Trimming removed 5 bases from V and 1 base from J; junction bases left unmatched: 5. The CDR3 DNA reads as TGTGCCAGCAGCCCGCAGCGGGGATCCTACAATGAGCAGTTCTTC. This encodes CASSPQRGSYNEQFF.

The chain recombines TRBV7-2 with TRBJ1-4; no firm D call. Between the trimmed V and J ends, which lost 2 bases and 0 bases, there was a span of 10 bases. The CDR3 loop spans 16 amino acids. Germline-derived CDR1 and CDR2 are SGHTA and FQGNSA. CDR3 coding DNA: TGTGCCAGCAGCTTATATTCCGGTGCAACTAATGAAAAACTGTTTTTT. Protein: CASSLYSGATNEKLFF.

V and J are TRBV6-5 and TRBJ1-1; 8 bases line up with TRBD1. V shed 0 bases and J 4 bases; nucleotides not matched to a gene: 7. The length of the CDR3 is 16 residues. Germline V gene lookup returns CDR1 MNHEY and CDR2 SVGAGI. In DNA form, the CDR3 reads TGTGCCAGCAGTTACTCGTCGGACAGGGTTGGCACTGAAGCTTTCTTT. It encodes CASSYSSDRVGTEAFF.

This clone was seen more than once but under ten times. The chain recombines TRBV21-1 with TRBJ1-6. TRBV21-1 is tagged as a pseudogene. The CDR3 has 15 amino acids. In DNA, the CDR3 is TGTGCCAGCAACATACCCTTGGACTATAATTCACCCCTCCACTTT. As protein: CASNIPLDYNSPLHF.

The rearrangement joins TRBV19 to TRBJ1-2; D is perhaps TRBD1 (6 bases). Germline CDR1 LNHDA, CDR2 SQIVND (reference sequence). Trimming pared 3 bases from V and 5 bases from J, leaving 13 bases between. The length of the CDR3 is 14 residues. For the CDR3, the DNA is TGTGCCAGTAGTATCACCGGGACAACTTATGGCTACACCTTC. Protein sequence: CASSITGTTYGYTF.

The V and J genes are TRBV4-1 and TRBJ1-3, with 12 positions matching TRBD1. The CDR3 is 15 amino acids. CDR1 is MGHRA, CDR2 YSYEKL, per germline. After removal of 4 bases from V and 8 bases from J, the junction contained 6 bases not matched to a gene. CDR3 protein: CASSLQGQGADTIYF. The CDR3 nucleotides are TGCGCCAGCAGCCTCCAGGGACAGGGGGCTGACACCATATATTTT.

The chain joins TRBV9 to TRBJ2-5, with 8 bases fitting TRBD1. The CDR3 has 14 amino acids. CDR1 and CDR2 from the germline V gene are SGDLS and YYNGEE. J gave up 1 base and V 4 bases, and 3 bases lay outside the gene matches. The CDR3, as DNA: TGTGCCAGCAGCACGGACAGGGCCCAAGAGACCCAGTACTTC. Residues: CASSTDRAQETQYF.

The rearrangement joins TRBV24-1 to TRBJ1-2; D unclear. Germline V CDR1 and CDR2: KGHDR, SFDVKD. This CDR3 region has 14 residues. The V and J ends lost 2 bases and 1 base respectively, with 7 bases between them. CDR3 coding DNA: TGTGCCACCAGTGATTGGACGGTTAACTATGGCTACACCTTC. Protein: CATSDWTVNYGYTF.

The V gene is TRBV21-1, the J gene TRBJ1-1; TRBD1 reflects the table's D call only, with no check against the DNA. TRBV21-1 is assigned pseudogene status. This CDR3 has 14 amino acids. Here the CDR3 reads CASRVTGGSTEAFF. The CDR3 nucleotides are TGTGCCAGCAGAGTAACAGGGGGCAGTACTGAAGCTTTCTTT.